This TCR beta chain came from a study of blood T cell repertoires in COVID-19. The study drew participants aged about 18 to 89 years from approximately 25 US areas. Participants had their cohort set by participant-reported clinical history. Exposed participants came across a COVID-19 case within 2 weeks before study entry. Profiled with immunoSEQ multiplex PCR; TCRdb holds only in-frame clones, not every one. The data show 240,000 or so clones, with around 90% seen just once and less than 0.9% held by the top ten. Between the trimmed V and J ends, which lost 0 bases and 4 bases, there was a span of 13 bases. The germline V gene encodes CDR1 SGDLS and CDR2 YYNGEE. CDR3 length: 15 residues. Notes on this clone: Within the sample, other DNA sequences also encode this same CDR3.

The TCR originated in a man aged 50-60 years who had been exposed to COVID-19. This chain connects TRBV9 to TRBJ1-1; weak D call: TRBD1 (5 bases). The sample taken for sequencing was PBMCs or T cells enriched from blood (not recorded which). DNA for the CDR3: TGTGCCAGCAGCGTAGAGGGAAGGGGTGGCACTGAAGCTTTCTTT. It encodes CASSVEGRGGTEAFF.